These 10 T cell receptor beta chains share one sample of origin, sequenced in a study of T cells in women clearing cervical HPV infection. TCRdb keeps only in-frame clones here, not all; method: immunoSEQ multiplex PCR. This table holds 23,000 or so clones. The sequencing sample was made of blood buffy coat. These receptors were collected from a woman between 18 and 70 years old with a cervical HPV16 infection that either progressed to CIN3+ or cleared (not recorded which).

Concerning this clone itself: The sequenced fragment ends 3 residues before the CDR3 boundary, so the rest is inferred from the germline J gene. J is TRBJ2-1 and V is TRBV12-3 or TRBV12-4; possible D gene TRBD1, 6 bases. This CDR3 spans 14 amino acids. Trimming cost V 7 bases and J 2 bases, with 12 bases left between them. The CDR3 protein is CASNPGDPYNEQFF. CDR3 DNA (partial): TGTGCCAGCAACCCAGGGGACCCCTACAATGAG.

CDR3 region: CARGLAGGNEQFF. The covered CDR3 bases are TGTGCCAGGGGACTAGCGGGTGGCAATGAG. The chain links TRBV2 to TRBJ2-1; 12 bases map to TRBD2. The CDR3 end is not reached by the read, which stops 3 residues before it; the germline J gene fills it in. This CDR3 comprises 13 residues. V was pared by 9 bases and J by 6 bases, with 3 bases of the junction left unmatched. In germline, CDR1 is SNHLY, CDR2 FYNNEI.

Here the CDR3 reads CSARGQNTGELFF. The sequenced part of the CDR3 DNA is TGCAGTGCTAGAGGACAGAACACCGGGGAG. The V gene is TRBV20-1, the J gene TRBJ2-2; the D is unclear. Read data end 3 residues before the CDR3 end; the end is taken from the germline J gene. The CDR3 sequence is 13 residues long. In germline, CDR1 is DFQATT, CDR2 SNEGSKA (reference sequence). V dropped 1 base and J dropped 1 base, with 4 bases sitting between them.

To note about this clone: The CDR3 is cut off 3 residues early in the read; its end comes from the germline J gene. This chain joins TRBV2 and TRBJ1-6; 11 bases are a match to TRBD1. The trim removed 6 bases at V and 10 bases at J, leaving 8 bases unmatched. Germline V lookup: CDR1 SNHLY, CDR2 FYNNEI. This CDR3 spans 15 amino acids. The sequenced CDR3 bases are TGTGCCAGCAGAGACTACCGGGACAGGGGGTCACCC. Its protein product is CASRDYRDRGSP. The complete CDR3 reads CASRDYRDRGSPLHF.

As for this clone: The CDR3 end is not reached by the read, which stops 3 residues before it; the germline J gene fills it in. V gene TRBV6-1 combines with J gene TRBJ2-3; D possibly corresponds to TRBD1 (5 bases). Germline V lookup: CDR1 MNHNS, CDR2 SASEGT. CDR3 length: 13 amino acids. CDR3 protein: CASSVQGNQPQYF. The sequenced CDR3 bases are TGTGCCAGCAGTGTTCAGGGTAATCAGCCG.

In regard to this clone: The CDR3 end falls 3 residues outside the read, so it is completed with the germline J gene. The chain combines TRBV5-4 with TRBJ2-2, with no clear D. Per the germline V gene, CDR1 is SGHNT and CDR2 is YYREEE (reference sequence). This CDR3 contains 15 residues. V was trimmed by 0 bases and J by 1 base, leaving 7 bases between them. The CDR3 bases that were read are TGTGCCAGCAGCTTGGGGGCCAGGAACACCGGGGAG. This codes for CASSLGARNTGE. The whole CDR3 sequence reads CASSLGARNTGELFF.

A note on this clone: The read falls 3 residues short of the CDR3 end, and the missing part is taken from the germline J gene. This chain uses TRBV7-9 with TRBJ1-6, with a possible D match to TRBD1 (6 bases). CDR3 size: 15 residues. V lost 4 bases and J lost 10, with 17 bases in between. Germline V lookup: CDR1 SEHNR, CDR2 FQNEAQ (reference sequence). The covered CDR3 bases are TGTGCCAGCAGCTCATTGACAGGCTATGAATCACCC. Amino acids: CASSSLTGYESP. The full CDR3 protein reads CASSSLTGYESPLHF. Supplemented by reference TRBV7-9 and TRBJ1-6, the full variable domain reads DTGVSQNPRHKITKRGQNVTFRCDPISEHNRLYWYRQTLGQGPEFLTYFQNEAQLEKSRLLSDRFSAERPKGSFSTLEIQRTEQGDSAMYLCASSSLTGYESPLHFGNGTRLTVT.

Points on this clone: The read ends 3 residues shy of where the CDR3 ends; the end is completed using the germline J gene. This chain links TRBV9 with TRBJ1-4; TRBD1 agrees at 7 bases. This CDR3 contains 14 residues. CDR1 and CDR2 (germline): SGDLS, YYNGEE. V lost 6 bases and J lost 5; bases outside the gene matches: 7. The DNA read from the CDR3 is TGTGCCAGCAACAAGGGGGCTGGCAATGAAAAA. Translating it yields CASNKGAGNEK. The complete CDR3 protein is CASNKGAGNEKLFF. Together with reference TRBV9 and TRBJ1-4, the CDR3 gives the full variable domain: DSGVTQTPKHLITATGQRVTLRCSPRSGDLSVYWYQQSLDQGLQFLIQYYNGEERAKGNILERFSAQQFPDLHSELNLSSLELGDSALYFCASNKGAGNEKLFFGSGTQLSVL.

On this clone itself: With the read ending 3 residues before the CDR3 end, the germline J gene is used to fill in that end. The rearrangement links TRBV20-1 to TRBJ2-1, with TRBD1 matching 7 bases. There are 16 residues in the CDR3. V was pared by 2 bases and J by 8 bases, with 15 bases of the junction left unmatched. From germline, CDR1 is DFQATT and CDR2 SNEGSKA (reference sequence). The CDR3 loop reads CSARSPTGQGFYEQFF. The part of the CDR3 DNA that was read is TGCAGTGCTAGATCCCCGACAGGGCAAGGGTTCTATGAG.

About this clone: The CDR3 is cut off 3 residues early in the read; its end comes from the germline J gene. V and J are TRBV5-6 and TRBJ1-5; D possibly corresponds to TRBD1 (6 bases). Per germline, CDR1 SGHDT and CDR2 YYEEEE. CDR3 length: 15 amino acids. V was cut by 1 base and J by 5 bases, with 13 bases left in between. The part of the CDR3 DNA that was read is TGTGCCAGCAGCTTGTACGGGACACCAGATCAGCCC. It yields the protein CASSLYGTPDQP. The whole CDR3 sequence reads CASSLYGTPDQPQHF.